This section outlines one T cell receptor (beta chain) sequence together with its context. This specimen belongs to a study of blood T cell repertoires in COVID-19. For the study at large: The United States, Italy and Spain provided the acute and convalescent COVID-19 samples. Sources were T cells, B-cell-depleted T cells, or PBMCs; the material itself was cDNA or gDNA.

Germline loops: CDR1 KGHSH, CDR2 LQKENI. The germline V and J ends were trimmed by 4 bases and 5 bases, with 11 bases remaining between them. The CDR3 runs to 13 residues. Original processing notes: How many nucleated cells were present was estimated from reference gene primer amplification. Sequencing used immunoSEQ multiplex PCR; TCRdb keeps in-frame clones, though not all of them. V and J calls and clone size are as listed in that table; D and trimming were resolved from the DNA. The sample gives about 170,000 clones, roughly 80% of which show up once; 10% to 15% is in the top ten. Everyone who took part was roughly 18 to 89 years old, and they came from some 23 US areas.

The chain has TRBV18 and TRBJ1-2; maybe TRBD1 (5 bases). The specimen was PBMCs or T cells enriched from blood (not recorded which). This clonotype was sampled from a man in his fifties who had recovered from COVID-19. The CDR3 region has the DNA TGTGCCAGCTCACGGGCAGGGTCTTATGGCTACACCTTC. This sequence encodes CASSRAGSYGYTF.